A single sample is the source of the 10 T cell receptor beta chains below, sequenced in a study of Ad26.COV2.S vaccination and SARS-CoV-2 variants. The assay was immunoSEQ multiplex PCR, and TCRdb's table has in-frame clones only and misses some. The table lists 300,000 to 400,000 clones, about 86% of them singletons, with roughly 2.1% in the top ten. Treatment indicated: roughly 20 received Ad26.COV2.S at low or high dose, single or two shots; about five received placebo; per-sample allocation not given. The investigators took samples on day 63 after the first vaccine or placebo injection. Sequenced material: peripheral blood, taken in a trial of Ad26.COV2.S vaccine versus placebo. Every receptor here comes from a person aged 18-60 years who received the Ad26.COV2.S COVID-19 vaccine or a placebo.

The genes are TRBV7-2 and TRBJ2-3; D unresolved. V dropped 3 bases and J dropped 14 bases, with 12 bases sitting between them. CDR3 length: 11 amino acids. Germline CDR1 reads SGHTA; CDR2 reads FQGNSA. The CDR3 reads CASSFNFLWYF. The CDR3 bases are TGTGCCAGCAGCTTCAATTTTTTGTGGTATTTT.

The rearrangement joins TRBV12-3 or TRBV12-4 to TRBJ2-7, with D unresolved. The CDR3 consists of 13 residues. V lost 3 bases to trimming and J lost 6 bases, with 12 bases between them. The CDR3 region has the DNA TGTGCCAGCAGTTTGTGGCCCACTTCCGAGCAGTACTTC. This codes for CASSLWPTSEQYF.

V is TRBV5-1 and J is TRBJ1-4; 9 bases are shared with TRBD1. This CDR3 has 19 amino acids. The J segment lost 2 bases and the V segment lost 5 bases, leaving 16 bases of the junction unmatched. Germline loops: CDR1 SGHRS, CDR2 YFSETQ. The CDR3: CASRALAGTGWSTNEKLFF. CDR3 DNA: TGCGCCAGCAGGGCCCTCGCCGGGACAGGGTGGTCTACTAATGAAAAACTGTTTTTT.

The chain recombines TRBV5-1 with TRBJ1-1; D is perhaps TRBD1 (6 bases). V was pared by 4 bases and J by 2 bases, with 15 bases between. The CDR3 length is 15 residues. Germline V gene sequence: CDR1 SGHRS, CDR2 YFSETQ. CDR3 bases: TGCGCCAGCAGCGAAACCGGGACACTTAACACTGAAGCTTTCTTT. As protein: CASSETGTLNTEAFF.

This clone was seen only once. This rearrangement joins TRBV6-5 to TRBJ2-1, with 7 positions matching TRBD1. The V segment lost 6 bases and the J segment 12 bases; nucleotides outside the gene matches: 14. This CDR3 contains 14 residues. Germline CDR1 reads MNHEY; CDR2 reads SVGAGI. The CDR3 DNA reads TGTGCCAGCAGCTCAACCTTGAGGGGGCGCGGGCAGTTCTTC. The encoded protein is CASSSTLRGRGQFF.

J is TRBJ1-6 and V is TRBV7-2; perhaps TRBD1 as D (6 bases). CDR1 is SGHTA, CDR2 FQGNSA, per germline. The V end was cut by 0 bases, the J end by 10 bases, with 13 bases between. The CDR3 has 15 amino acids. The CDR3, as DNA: TGTGCCAGCAGCTTAGCTAGGGGGTTAAGATCACCCCTCCACTTT. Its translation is CASSLARGLRSPLHF.

The CDR3 region is CASSLGVGYEKLFF. The CDR3 DNA is TGTGCCAGCAGCTTAGGGGTCGGTTATGAAAAACTGTTTTTT. The chain couples TRBV7-9 to TRBJ1-4; D not certain. Germline loops: CDR1 SEHNR, CDR2 FQNEAQ (reference sequence). The CDR3 loop spans 14 amino acids. Trimming took 1 base from V and 6 from J, leaving 9 bases between them.

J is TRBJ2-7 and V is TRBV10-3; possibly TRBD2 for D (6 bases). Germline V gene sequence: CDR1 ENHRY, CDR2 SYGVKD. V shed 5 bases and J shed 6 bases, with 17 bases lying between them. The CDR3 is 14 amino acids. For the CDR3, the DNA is TGTGCCATCAGTAACCGGGGGAGCGGAGGCGAGCAGTACTTC. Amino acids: CAISNRGSGGEQYF.

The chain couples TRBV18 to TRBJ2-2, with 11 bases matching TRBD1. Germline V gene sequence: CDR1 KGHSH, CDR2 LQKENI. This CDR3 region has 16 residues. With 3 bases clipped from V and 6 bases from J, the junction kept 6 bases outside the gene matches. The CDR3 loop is CASSPRTGGASGELFF. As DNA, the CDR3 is TGTGCCAGCTCACCGAGGACAGGGGGCGCATCCGGGGAGCTGTTTTTT.

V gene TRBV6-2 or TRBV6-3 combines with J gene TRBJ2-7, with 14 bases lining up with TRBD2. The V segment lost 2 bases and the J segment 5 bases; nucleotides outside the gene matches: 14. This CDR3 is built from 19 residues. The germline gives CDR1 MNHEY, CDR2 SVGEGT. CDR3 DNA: TGTGCCAGCAGTTACGATCAAAGGACTAGCGGGGGGCTGTTCCACGAGCAGTACTTC. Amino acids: CASSYDQRTSGGLFHEQYF.